Listed here are 9 T cell receptor beta chains from one sample, sequenced in a study of early T cells in non-severe SARS-CoV-2 infection. One entry per CDR3 protein results from TCRdb running MiXCR on the 5' RACE reads. Of fewer than 35,000 distinct CDR3 sequences in the sample, approximately 6.3% were seen once. Sequenced sample: whole blood. These receptors were collected from an adult who was a healthcare worker with PCR-confirmed SARS-CoV-2 infection or an uninfected control (not recorded which).

This clonotype was counted ten times or more. The chain joins TRBV6-2 or TRBV6-3 to TRBJ1-2, with a weak D call TRBD1 (6 bases). Between the trimmed V and J ends, which lost 6 bases and 2 bases, there was a span of 13 bases. Germline-derived CDR1 and CDR2 are MNHEY and SVGEGT. The CDR3 covers 14 residues. As DNA, the CDR3 is TGTGCCAGCAGATTACAGCAGGGGAACTATGGCTACACCTTC. Translating it yields CASRLQQGNYGYTF.

This clonotype was counted a few times. V gene TRBV7-6 combines with J gene TRBJ2-1; D gene uncertain. The CDR3 is 15 residues long. Trimming left V 0 bases short and J 7 bases short, with 13 bases between. Germline V gene data show CDR1 as SGHVS and CDR2 as FNYEAQ. CDR3 nucleotide sequence: TGTGCCAGCAGCTTAGCGACGGCTCCTCGAAATGAGCAGTTCTTC. Encoded protein: CASSLATAPRNEQFF.

This clonotype was observed a handful of times. In DNA form, the CDR3 reads TGCGCCAGCAGCCAAGCCGGGGGCCACTATGGCTACACCTTC. This encodes CASSQAGGHYGYTF. The rearrangement links TRBV4-1 to TRBJ1-2; D possibly corresponds to TRBD1 (6 bases). Trimming shortened V by 1 base and J by 3 bases, and 9 bases separated the two germline ends. Germline V gene lookup returns CDR1 MGHRA and CDR2 YSYEKL. This CDR3 has 14 amino acids.

This clonotype was picked up many times. Here the CDR3 DNA reads TGCAGCGTTGAGGGGACTAGTAATGAGCAGTTCTTC. Protein sequence: CSVEGTSNEQFF. The rearrangement joins TRBV29-1 to TRBJ2-1; 8 positions match TRBD2. The CDR3 contains 12 residues. The V segment lost 3 bases and the J segment 7 bases; nucleotides outside the gene matches: 2. CDR1 and CDR2 from the germline V gene are SQVTM and ANQGSEA.

This clonotype has just a few counts. The V gene is TRBV11-2, the J gene TRBJ2-5; no reliable D call. The CDR3 has 12 amino acids. Trimming took 8 bases from V and 1 from J, leaving 8 bases between them. Looked up from germline, CDR1 is SGHAT and CDR2 is FQNNGV. The DNA for the CDR3 is TGTGCCAGCGGCCGGACCCAAGAGACCCAGTACTTC. Protein sequence: CASGRTQETQYF. Full variable domain (outside the CDR3, taken from reference TRBV11-2 and TRBJ2-5): EAGVAQSPRYKIIEKRQSVAFWCNPISGHATLYWYQQILGQGPKLLIQFQNNGVVDDSQLPKDRFSAERLKGVDSTLKIQPAKLEDSAVYLCASGRTQETQYFGPGTRLLVL.

This clonotype was recorded at least ten times. This rearrangement joins TRBV6-2 or TRBV6-3 to TRBJ2-1; 8 bases are shared with TRBD1. V trimming: 7 bases; J trimming: 1 base; junction bases outside the gene matches: 9. CDR1 and CDR2 (germline): MNHEY, SVGEGT. The CDR3 loop spans 16 amino acids. The CDR3 bases are TGTGCCAGCACCCCCGAACAGGGGGTTTCCTACAATGAGCAGTTCTTC. The encoded protein is CASTPEQGVSYNEQFF.

This clonotype has a count of ten or more. The chain joins TRBV20-1 to TRBJ1-2, with 7 bases fitting TRBD1. Germline V gene sequence: CDR1 DFQATT, CDR2 SNEGSKA (reference sequence). The CDR3 runs 16 residues. J was trimmed by 3 bases and V by 1 base; bases with no gene match: 11. The CDR3 coding sequence is TGCAGTGCTAGAGTATTCATTGGGCAGGGGGACTATGGCTACACCTTC. Translated, it gives CSARVFIGQGDYGYTF.

This clonotype has just a few counts. This chain links TRBV19 with TRBJ1-2; tentatively, D is TRBD1 (6 bases). Germline loops: CDR1 LNHDA, CDR2 SQIVND (reference sequence). The V end lost 5 bases, the J end lost 0 bases, and 28 bases lay between the germline ends. The CDR3 spans 20 residues. The CDR3 bases are TGTGCCAGTAGTTCAGAACCGAGGGGCCAGGGGCTCCGATCTAACTATGGCTACACCTTC. Translation gives CASSSEPRGQGLRSNYGYTF.

The chain uses TRBV7-2 and TRBJ2-1, with no clear D. The V and J ends lost 2 bases and 4 bases respectively, with 9 bases between them. The CDR3 loop spans 14 amino acids. The germline CDR1 and CDR2 sequences are SGHTA and FQGNSA. The DNA for the CDR3 is TGTGCCAGCAGCTTAAGTCTCCCGTACAATGAGCAGTTCTTC. Translation gives CASSLSLPYNEQFF.